These T cell receptor beta chains were read from a single sample in a study of blood T cell repertoires in COVID-19. The data were produced by immunoSEQ multiplex PCR, yet TCRdb's version contains in-frame clones alone and is incomplete. In the table there are approximately 270,000 clones, 90% to 95% of which are singletons. The sequencing sample was made of PBMCs or T cells enriched from blood (not recorded which). These receptors originate from a human donor in a cohort exposed to, infected with or recovered from COVID-19 (not recorded which). The donor label of this sample is uncertain. Each CDR3 is given with its conserved first and last residue. D genes are given only for firm matches. The size of a clone is reported for some rows only, either as once, few or many, or as a class for expanded clones.

TRBV7-6,TRBJ2-3,-,TRBD2,TGTGCCAGCAGCTTAGAGAGCGGGGGGGCCAGGGATACGCAGTATTTT,CASSLESGGARDTQYF
TRBV6-2/TRBV6-3,TRBJ2-7,-,TRBD1,TGTGCCAGCAGTTCCCCCCGACAGGGGGCGCAGGGGGAGCAGTACTTC,CASSSPRQGAQGEQYF
TRBV6-5,TRBJ1-1,-,TRBD1,TGTGCCAGCAGGACAGGGGACGCCAACACTGAAGCTTTCTTT,CASRTGDANTEAFF
TRBV7-2,TRBJ2-1,few,TRBD2,TGTGCCAGCAGTTTAGCGGGGCCGAATAATGAGCAGTTCTTC,CASSLAGPNNEQFF
TRBV3-1/TRBV3-2,TRBJ2-1,-,-,TGTGCCAGCAGCCAAGATCTTTACTCCGAAGAACCCCGTGACAATGAGCAGTTCTTC,CASSQDLYSEEPRDNEQFF
TRBV6-5,TRBJ1-4,-,TRBD1,TGTGCCAGCAGCGACAGGGGCTCCACTAATGAAAAACTGTTTTTT,CASSDRGSTNEKLFF
TRBV7-3,TRBJ1-1,-,-,TGTGCCAGCAGCTCCCCCGGGACTGAAGCTTTCTTT,CASSSPGTEAFF
TRBV18,TRBJ1-2,once,TRBD1,TGTGCCAGCTCATCCGGGACAGGGGATGGCTACACCTTC,CASSSGTGDGYTF
TRBV2,TRBJ2-3,-,TRBD1,TGTGCCAGCAGTTTGGACAGGGGGAGCACAGATACGCAGTATTTT,CASSLDRGSTDTQYF
TRBV11-2,TRBJ2-7,-,-,TGTGCCAGCAGCATTTTCAGGGGCCGAGGTTACGAGCAGTACTTC,CASSIFRGRGYEQYF
TRBV7-9,TRBJ2-2,-,TRBD1,TGTGCCAGCAGCCCGTCCGGGACAGGGGGCCCCGGGGAGCTGTTTTTT,CASSPSGTGGPGELFF
TRBV5-1,TRBJ2-5,-,TRBD1,TGCGCCAGCAGCGTCCTCGGGACAGGGGGTAGTGGGCAAGAGACCCAGTACTTC,CASSVLGTGGSGQETQYF